The 25 T cell receptor beta chains listed next were all sequenced from one sample in a study of CD8+ T cells in alopecia areata. RNA was extracted and reverse transcribed into cDNA as the sequencing template. Profiling relied on immunoSEQ multiplex PCR, and the TCRdb table lists in-frame clones only, not all of them. The table has roughly 190,000 clones, around 60% seen once. This sample's treatment: oral pan-JAK inhibitor, 5-10 mg twice daily. Source: CD4+ T cells sorted from blood, taken at week 4, from a patient treated with tofacitinib. These TCRs come from a human donor with alopecia areata.

The gene calls are TRBV5-1 and TRBJ2-5, with D hard to call. Trimming left V 1 base short and J 1 base short, with 8 bases between. CDR1 and CDR2 from the germline V gene are SGHRS and YFSETQ. The CDR3 sequence is 14 residues long. The CDR3 DNA is TGCGCCAGCAGCTTGCTAGGCGGCCAAGAGACCCAGTACTTC. Residues: CASSLLGGQETQYF.

The CDR3 DNA reads TGCGCCAGCAGCCGATACTGGGCAGATACGCAGTATTTT. As protein: CASSRYWADTQYF. This sequence joins TRBV4-1 and TRBJ2-3; unclear D gene. Germline loops: CDR1 MGHRA, CDR2 YSYEKL. This CDR3 has 13 amino acids. The germline V and J ends were trimmed by 4 bases and 4 bases, with 9 bases remaining between them.

The CDR3 bases are TGTGCCTCTGGGGGACAGGCGAGTGTACGCTACACCTTC. As protein: CASGGQASVRYTF. The V call is TRBV30, the J call TRBJ1-2, with 8 bases identical to TRBD1. With 7 bases clipped from V and 9 bases from J, the junction kept 13 bases outside the gene matches. The CDR3 runs to 13 residues. Germline values: CDR1 GTSNPN, CDR2 SVGIG (reference sequence).

The gene calls are TRBV7-9 and TRBJ1-1, with D unclear. The CDR3 contains 15 residues. V was cut by 4 bases and J by 1 base, with 13 bases left in between. Germline CDR1 reads SEHNR; CDR2 reads FQNEAQ (reference sequence). The CDR3 sequence is CASSSASAANTEAFF. The CDR3 bases are TGTGCCAGCAGCTCCGCAAGCGCGGCGAACACTGAAGCTTTCTTT.

The V call is TRBV7-8, the J call TRBJ2-7; tentatively, D is TRBD2 (5 bases). V dropped 1 base and J dropped 4 bases, with 11 bases sitting between them. Germline assignment: CDR1 SGHVS and CDR2 FQNEAQ. This CDR3 comprises 14 residues. The CDR3 region is CASSLERQRYEQYF. As DNA, the CDR3 is TGTGCCAGCAGCTTAGAGCGGCAGCGATACGAGCAGTACTTC.

The chain links TRBV2 to TRBJ1-5, with D possibly being TRBD1 (5 bases). Trimming took off 6 bases at V and 5 bases at J, with 20 bases between the two ends. The CDR3 extends over 16 amino acids. Germline CDR1 and CDR2: SNHLY and FYNNEI. The CDR3 region has the DNA TGTGCCAGCAGCCGCTGGGGGGGAAGTAAGGATCAGCCCCAGCATTTT. Protein: CASSRWGGSKDQPQHF. Full variable domain (rest looked up from reference TRBV2 and TRBJ1-5): EPEVTQTPSHQVTQMGQEVILRCVPISNHLYFYWYRQILGQKVEFLVSFYNNEISEKSEIFDDQFSVERPDGSNFTLKIRSTKLEDSAMYFCASSRWGGSKDQPQHFGDGTRLSIL.

The chain carries TRBV30 and TRBJ2-3; no firm D call. The length of the CDR3 is 12 residues. V lost 0 bases and J 5 bases, leaving 6 bases between the germline ends. Germline V lookup: CDR1 GTSNPN, CDR2 SVGIG (reference sequence). CDR3 in amino acids: CAWSVQEDTQYF. The CDR3 DNA reads TGTGCCTGGAGTGTACAAGAAGATACGCAGTATTTT.

V usage is TRBV12-5 and J usage is TRBJ2-1; the D is unclear. The CDR3 sequence is 18 residues long. V was cut by 2 bases and J by 6 bases, with 23 bases left in between. Germline assignment: CDR1 LGHNT and CDR2 FRNRAP. The CDR3, as DNA: TGTGCTAGTGGTTTGCCGCCGACCGGTGTAGGCACTATCAATGAGCAGTTCTTC. Its protein is CASGLPPTGVGTINEQFF.

In its sample, this clone was seen once. This chain links TRBV25-1 with TRBJ2-1; TRBD2 matches at 7 bases. Germline values: CDR1 MGHDK, CDR2 SYGVNS. The CDR3 consists of 15 residues. Losses at the gene ends were 4 bases for V and 5 bases for J; bases not matched to a gene: 8. The DNA for the CDR3 is TGTGCCAGCAGTGTCACCCAAGCGGGGCACAATGAGCAGTTCTTC. Protein: CASSVTQAGHNEQFF.

The genes are TRBV18 and TRBJ2-5; a possible D gene is TRBD1 (6 bases). The CDR3 contains 16 residues. V lost 1 base and J 6 bases, leaving 18 bases between the germline ends. Germline V gene lookup returns CDR1 KGHSH and CDR2 LQKENI. The CDR3 reads CASSPLLGQGSKTQYF. In DNA form, the CDR3 reads TGTGCCAGCTCACCACTGTTGGGCCAGGGGAGTAAGACCCAGTACTTC.

There are a few counts of this clone. V is TRBV29-1 and J is TRBJ2-4; TRBD1 aligns across 8 bases. Per the germline V gene, CDR1 is SQVTM and CDR2 is ANQGSEA. This CDR3 spans 14 amino acids. V dropped 4 bases and J dropped 1; count of bases not matched to a gene: 3. CDR3 coding DNA: TGCAGCGTTGCCGACAGGGGCGCCAAAAACATTCAGTACTTC. It translates to CSVADRGAKNIQYF.

J is TRBJ1-2 and V is TRBV7-9; 9 bases agree with TRBD1. Germline assignment: CDR1 SEHNR and CDR2 FQNEAQ (reference sequence). The CDR3 is made up of 15 amino acids. The V segment lost 5 bases and the J segment 6 bases; nucleotides outside the gene matches: 10. For the CDR3, the DNA is TGTGCCAGCAGCCCCGGGACAGGGCTACAAGATGGCTACACCTTC. Protein: CASSPGTGLQDGYTF.

The chain recombines TRBV2 with TRBJ2-5, with D perhaps TRBD2 (6 bases). Trimming took off 6 bases at V and 6 bases at J, with 8 bases between the two ends. CDR3 length: 11 amino acids. Germline V gene data show CDR1 as SNHLY and CDR2 as FYNNEI. CDR3 region: CASRGGKTQYF. The CDR3 DNA reads as TGTGCCAGCAGGGGCGGGAAGACCCAGTACTTC.

V and J are TRBV5-4 and TRBJ1-2, with D perhaps TRBD1 (5 bases). The V end lost 7 bases, the J end lost 1 base, and 26 bases lay between the germline ends. This CDR3 is 18 amino acids long. Germline V gene data show CDR1 as SGHNT and CDR2 as YYREEE (reference sequence). CDR3 protein: CASVLGPTPGTYNYGYTF. CDR3 in DNA: TGTGCCAGCGTCTTGGGCCCTACACCAGGGACGTATAACTATGGCTACACCTTC. The full variable domain, with the rest looked up from reference TRBV5-4 and TRBJ1-2, is ETGVTQSPTHLIKTRGQQVTLRCSSQSGHNTVSWYQQALGQGPQFIFQYYREEENGRGNFPPRFSGLQFPNYSSELNVNALELDDSALYLCASVLGPTPGTYNYGYTFGSGTRLTVV.

The chain couples TRBV4-2 to TRBJ2-7, with 10 positions matching TRBD2. V gave up 2 bases and J gave up 7 bases; unmatched junction bases: 11. CDR3 length equals 16 residues. Germline lookup yields CDR1 LGHNA and CDR2 YNFKEQ. CDR3: CASSQSLAGGIGEQYF. DNA for the CDR3: TGTGCCAGCAGCCAATCCTTAGCGGGGGGAATCGGAGAGCAGTACTTC.

The DNA of the CDR3 is TGTGCCAGCAGCCTCCGGGTGGGGGGCGCCGGCACAGATACGCAGTATTTT. It encodes CASSLRVGGAGTDTQYF. V is TRBV25-1 and J is TRBJ2-3; either TRBD1 or TRBD2 may supply D (6 bases each). The CDR3 consists of 17 residues. Germline V gene sequence: CDR1 MGHDK, CDR2 SYGVNS. The V end was cut by 6 bases, the J end by 1 base, with 20 bases between.

The rearrangement uses TRBV4-1 and TRBJ2-3; D is unresolved. The V and J ends lost 0 bases and 6 bases respectively, with 4 bases between them. This CDR3 spans 12 amino acids. Germline CDR1 MGHRA, CDR2 YSYEKL. CDR3 loop: CASSQEGDTQYF. The CDR3 bases are TGCGCCAGCAGCCAAGAGGGGGATACGCAGTATTTT.

The chain joins TRBV30 to TRBJ1-6, with D possibly matching TRBD1 (5 bases). This CDR3 has 13 residues. V lost 8 bases, J lost 8 bases, and 16 bases lay in between. Germline loops: CDR1 GTSNPN, CDR2 SVGIG (reference sequence). CDR3: CAHRRERDSPLHF. Written as DNA, the CDR3 is TGTGCCCACCGCAGGGAGCGGGATTCACCCCTCCACTTT.

This clone was seen a single time. The chain links TRBV7-3 to TRBJ2-5; TRBD2 aligns across 13 bases. The ends lost 2 bases at V and 1 base at J; junction bases unmatched: 4. Germline values: CDR1 SGHTA, CDR2 FQGTGA. The CDR3 consists of 17 residues. The CDR3 nucleotides are TGTGCCAGCAGCTTAGGGCGACTAGCGGGGGGCCAAGAGACCCAGTACTTC. As protein: CASSLGRLAGGQETQYF.

The rearrangement links TRBV20-1 to TRBJ2-3, with a tentative D call TRBD2 (6 bases). Trimming removed 3 bases at V and 7 bases at J, with 8 bases between. CDR3 length equals 11 residues. The germline CDR1 and CDR2 sequences are DFQATT and SNEGSKA (reference sequence). This CDR3 reads CSASGDYTQYF. DNA for the CDR3: TGCAGTGCTAGTGGGGACTATACGCAGTATTTT.

J is TRBJ2-2 and V is TRBV29-1; 8 nucleotides align to TRBD2. Germline V gene sequence: CDR1 SQVTM, CDR2 ANQGSEA. The CDR3 runs to 14 residues. Losses at the gene ends were 6 bases for V and 4 bases for J; bases not matched to a gene: 7. CDR3 sequence reads: CSVHRGGGTGELFF. CDR3 sequence (DNA): TGCAGCGTGCATCGGGGGGGAGGCACCGGGGAGCTGTTTTTT.

This chain joins TRBV7-9 and TRBJ1-4; no reliable D call. V shed 5 bases and J shed 6 bases, with 10 bases lying between them. The CDR3 spans 13 residues. Germline-derived CDR1 and CDR2 are SEHNR and FQNEAQ (reference sequence). The CDR3 loop is CASSPRTDEKLFF. CDR3 sequence (DNA): TGTGCCAGCAGCCCAAGGACGGATGAAAAACTGTTTTTT.

V usage is TRBV19 and J usage is TRBJ1-5, with D tentatively TRBD1 (5 bases). This CDR3 is 15 amino acids long. Per germline, CDR1 LNHDA and CDR2 SQIVND (reference sequence). V lost 5 bases and J lost 5, with 16 bases in between. CDR3 DNA sequence: TGTGCCAGTAGTTTCACCGGGACGGGTTATCAGCCCCAGCATTTT. Translating it yields CASSFTGTGYQPQHF.

This clone has just a few counts. The J gene is TRBJ1-5, the V gene TRBV29-1, with D possibly being TRBD1 (5 bases). The CDR3 runs to 13 residues. Trimming took off 4 bases at V and 7 bases at J, with 14 bases between the two ends. Germline CDR1 reads SQVTM; CDR2 reads ANQGSEA. CDR3 loop: CSVGGGAAQPQHF. The CDR3 coding sequence is TGCAGCGTTGGGGGAGGGGCCGCCCAGCCCCAGCATTTT.

The chain combines TRBV29-1 with TRBJ1-2; D possibly corresponds to TRBD1 (5 bases). Germline loops: CDR1 SQVTM, CDR2 ANQGSEA. The V and J ends lost 0 bases and 8 bases respectively, with 16 bases between them. The CDR3 has 14 residues. The CDR3 loop is CSVEDPGLSEGYTF. In nucleotides, the CDR3 is TGCAGCGTTGAAGATCCAGGGCTCTCGGAGGGCTACACCTTC.